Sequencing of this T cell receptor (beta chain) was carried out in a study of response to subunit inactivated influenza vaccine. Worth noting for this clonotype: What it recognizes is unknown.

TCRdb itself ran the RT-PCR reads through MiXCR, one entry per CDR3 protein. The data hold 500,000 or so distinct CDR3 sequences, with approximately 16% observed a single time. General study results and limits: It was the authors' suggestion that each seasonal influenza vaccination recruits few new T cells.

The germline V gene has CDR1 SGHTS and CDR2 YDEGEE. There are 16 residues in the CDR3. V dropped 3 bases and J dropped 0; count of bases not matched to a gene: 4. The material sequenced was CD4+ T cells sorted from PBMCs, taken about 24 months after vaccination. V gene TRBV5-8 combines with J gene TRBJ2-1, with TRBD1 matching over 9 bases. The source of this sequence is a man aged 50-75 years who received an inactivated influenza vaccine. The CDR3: CASSWATGGSYNEQFF. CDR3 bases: TGTGCCAGCAGCTGGGCGACAGGGGGCTCCTACAATGAGCAGTTCTTC. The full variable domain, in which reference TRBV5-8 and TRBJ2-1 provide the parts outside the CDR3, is EAGVTQSPTHLIKTRGQQATLRCSPISGHTSVYWYQQALGLGLQFLLWYDEGEERNRGNFPPRFSGRQFPNYSSELNVNALELEDSALYLCASSWATGGSYNEQFFGPGTRLTVL.